What follows are 15 T cell receptor beta chains derived from one specimen sequenced in a study of T cells in Graves' hyperthyroidism and ophthalmopathy (dated by TCRdb to about 2019). The library was produced with multiplex PCR. TCRdb names Illumina HiSeq 2000 as the instrument used. The TCR beta CDR3 regions were amplified from RNA transcripts. The TCR CDR3 was subjected to a first round of RT-PCR using the HTBI primer set and the Qiagen OneStep RT-PCR kit. TCRdb's own reprocessing of the public reads used fastp at Q25 and MiXCR and kept productive beta chains. Entries are consolidated by CDR3 protein sequence, retaining the most common genes and DNA. A total of a few hundred thousand distinct CDR3 sequences appear in this sample, 15% of them only once. The ten largest clones capture roughly 33% of the sample. The sample comprised blood. The source is a woman between 25 and 40 years old with Graves' hyperthyroidism.

This clonotype was counted ten times or more. The rearrangement joins TRBV9 to TRBJ2-2; the D gene is possibly TRBD1 (6 bases). V gave up 3 bases and J gave up 0 bases, with 15 bases separating them. The CDR3 is made up of 17 amino acids. Germline CDR1 SGDLS, CDR2 YYNGEE. The CDR3 bases are TGTGCCAGCAGCGAAACTTCCAGGGGCTCGAACACCGGGGAGCTGTTTTTT. It is translated as CASSETSRGSNTGELFF.

This clonotype came up a few times. The rearrangement uses TRBV28 and TRBJ1-6; D perhaps matches TRBD1 (6 bases). Trimming removed 2 bases from V and 2 bases from J, with 7 bases in between. The CDR3 covers 15 residues. Germline V CDR1 and CDR2: MDHEN, SYDVKM. The CDR3 spells CASSLGQTYNSPLHF. CDR3 DNA: TGTGCCAGCAGTTTAGGACAGACCTATAATTCACCCCTCCACTTT.

The rearrangement joins TRBV6-1 to TRBJ1-4; 8 nucleotides match TRBD1. Germline-derived CDR1 and CDR2 are MNHNS and SASEGT. Trimming removed 4 bases from V and 8 bases from J; junction bases left unmatched: 9. This CDR3 has 15 amino acids. CDR3 in DNA: TGTGCCAGCAGTGTTGCTCAGGGGGCAGAGGAAAAACTGTTTTTT. Translated, it gives CASSVAQGAEEKLFF.

This clonotype was seen many times. V is TRBV20-1 and J is TRBJ2-2, with D uncertain. Looked up from germline, CDR1 is DFQATT and CDR2 is SNEGSKA (reference sequence). This CDR3 spans 20 amino acids. Trimming cost V 0 bases and J 3 bases, with 26 bases left between them. CDR3 sequence reads: CSARDIIAPDMAVDTGELFF. The CDR3 DNA reads as TGCAGTGCTAGAGATATAATCGCCCCTGACATGGCTGTGGACACCGGGGAGCTGTTTTTT.

This sequence joins TRBV30 and TRBJ2-7; 14 bases agree with TRBD2. Germline assignment: CDR1 GTSNPN and CDR2 SVGIG (reference sequence). V gave up 2 bases and J gave up 7 bases; unmatched junction bases: 7. The CDR3 consists of 15 residues. CDR3 coding DNA: TGTGCCTGGAGTCAAGGGACTAGCGGGAGTCGAGAGCAGTACTTC. Its protein product is CAWSQGTSGSREQYF.

This clonotype has just a few counts. J is TRBJ2-3 and V is TRBV3-1, with 14 bases identical to TRBD2. The CDR3 length is 17 residues. Germline CDR1 and CDR2: LGHDT and YNNKEL (reference sequence). V was clipped by 2 bases and J by 2 bases; unmatched bases: 3. The CDR3 DNA follows: TGTGCCAGCAGCCAAAGGGGACTAGCGGGGGACACAGATACGCAGTATTTT. It specifies CASSQRGLAGDTDTQYF.

The chain carries TRBV28 and TRBJ2-1; unclear D gene. CDR3 length: 13 residues. Germline V gene lookup returns CDR1 MDHEN and CDR2 SYDVKM. V was shortened by 2 bases and J by 10 bases, with 12 bases between the two germline ends. DNA of the CDR3: TGTGCCAGCAGTTTACTAACTTCGAACGAGCAGTTCTTC. This sequence encodes CASSLLTSNEQFF.

This clonotype was recorded a few times. The chain uses TRBV11-3 and TRBJ2-1; 10 bases align to TRBD2. This CDR3 is 15 amino acids long. V shed 6 bases, J shed 3 bases, and the junction held 5 bases outside the gene matches. Per the germline V gene, CDR1 is SGHNT and CDR2 is YENEEA. CDR3 bases: TGTGCCAGCAGTTACAGCGGGAGGGACTACAATGAGCAGTTCTTC. Protein sequence: CASSYSGRDYNEQFF.

This clonotype was picked up many times. The chain recombines TRBV28 with TRBJ2-1, with D unresolved. Germline CDR1 and CDR2: MDHEN and SYDVKM. V was cut by 5 bases and J by 4 bases, with 3 bases left in between. CDR3 length equals 11 residues. The CDR3 here is CASSGYNEQFF. As DNA, the CDR3 is TGTGCCAGCAGTGGATACAATGAGCAGTTCTTC.

V is TRBV30 and J is TRBJ2-7; TRBD1 matches at 9 bases. V trimming: 0 bases; J trimming: 5 bases; junction bases outside the gene matches: 5. The CDR3 contains 14 residues. Germline V gene sequence: CDR1 GTSNPN, CDR2 SVGIG (reference sequence). The CDR3 nucleotides are TGTGCCTGGAGTGTTCTACAGGGGGCTAACGAGCAGTACTTC. This encodes CAWSVLQGANEQYF.

A few counts support this clonotype. V usage is TRBV5-1 and J usage is TRBJ1-3, with D uncertain. V was cut by 4 bases and J by 1 base, with 9 bases left in between. CDR1 is SGHRS, CDR2 YFSETQ, per germline. The CDR3 covers 14 residues. The DNA of the CDR3 is TGCGCCAGCAGCCACCCAGGTTCTGGAAACACCATATATTTT. This translates into CASSHPGSGNTIYF.

J is TRBJ2-1 and V is TRBV12-3 or TRBV12-4; either TRBD1 or TRBD2 may fit D (5 bases each). This CDR3 has 14 amino acids. The V gene lost 8 bases and the J gene lost 2 bases, with 13 bases spanning the gap. In nucleotides, the CDR3 is TGTGCCAGCGTCTCTCTGGGGGCCTACAATGAGCAGTTCTTC. It translates to CASVSLGAYNEQFF.

The chain employs TRBV5-1 and TRBJ2-3, with 7 nucleotides matching TRBD1. The V segment lost 4 bases and the J segment 4 bases; nucleotides outside the gene matches: 9. There are 15 residues in the CDR3. CDR1 and CDR2 from the germline V gene are SGHRS and YFSETQ. The CDR3 DNA is TGCGCCAGCAGCCAGACAGGGCGAATTGCAGATACGCAGTATTTT. This encodes CASSQTGRIADTQYF.

At least ten counts were recorded for this clonotype. This chain joins TRBV2 and TRBJ2-3, with unresolved D. Trimming took 7 bases from V and 2 from J, leaving 7 bases between them. CDR1 is SNHLY, CDR2 FYNNEI, per germline. CDR3 length: 12 residues. CDR3 protein: CASTYHTDTQYF. CDR3 in DNA: TGTGCCAGCACGTATCACACAGATACGCAGTATTTT.

The sample holds many counts of this clonotype. V and J are TRBV10-3 and TRBJ2-7; D perhaps matches TRBD2 (5 bases). The CDR3 runs 15 residues. CDR1 and CDR2 from the germline V gene are ENHRY and SYGVKD. Trimming shortened V by 2 bases and J by 2 bases, and 13 bases separated the two germline ends. CDR3 region: CAISETGRTPYEQYF. In nucleotides, the CDR3 is TGTGCCATCAGTGAGACGGGGAGAACACCCTACGAGCAGTACTTC.